The 6 T cell receptor beta chains presented below share a single source sample, sequenced in a study of blood T cell repertoires in COVID-19. The repertoire was sequenced with immunoSEQ multiplex PCR; TCRdb's copy has only in-frame clones and lacks some. The profile covers fewer than 200,000 clones, with 82% appearing a single time and approximately 7.8% taken by the ten largest. The sample taken for sequencing was peripheral blood. All receptors come from a woman aged 60-70 years with COVID-19, enrolled during active disease.

This clone showed up just once. The chain has TRBV19 and TRBJ1-2; 7 bases map to TRBD1. With 7 bases clipped from V and 1 base from J, the junction kept 6 bases outside the gene matches. The germline gives CDR1 LNHDA, CDR2 SQIVND (reference sequence). The CDR3 sequence is 14 residues long. The CDR3 here is CASTSDRINYGYTF. In nucleotides, the CDR3 is TGTGCCAGTACCTCGGACAGGATTAACTATGGCTACACCTTC.

This clone appeared a single time. The J gene is TRBJ1-4, the V gene TRBV5-4, with 7 bases aligning to TRBD1. CDR1 is SGHNT and CDR2 is YYREEE in the germline V gene (reference sequence). This CDR3 comprises 14 residues. Trimming cost V 3 bases and J 8 bases; bases outside gene matches: 7. The CDR3 here is CASSSTGIQEKLFF. CDR3 DNA sequence: TGTGCCAGCAGCTCGACAGGGATTCAAGAAAAACTGTTTTTT.

The chain joins TRBV3-1 (or the pseudogene TRBV3-2) to TRBJ2-2; 10 nucleotides agree with TRBD1. This CDR3 contains 16 residues. CDR1 and CDR2 (germline): LGHDT, YNNKEL (reference sequence). V was clipped by 0 bases and J by 8 bases; unmatched bases: 6. CDR3 loop: CASSQDRDRGSGELFF. The CDR3 bases are TGTGCCAGCAGCCAAGACCGGGACAGGGGCTCGGGGGAGCTGTTTTTT.

V usage is TRBV19 and J usage is TRBJ1-5; 10 bases fit TRBD1. Germline V gene data show CDR1 as LNHDA and CDR2 as SQIVND (reference sequence). Unmatched junction bases numbered 6, after V lost 5 bases and J lost 2 bases. The CDR3 is 16 amino acids. Here the CDR3 reads CASSLTTGGGNQPQHF. Here the CDR3 DNA reads TGTGCCAGTAGTTTGACGACAGGGGGCGGCAATCAGCCCCAGCATTTT.

The V and J genes are TRBV7-3 and TRBJ2-2, with D possibly matching TRBD2 (6 bases). The ends were cut back, 0 bases at V and 6 bases at J, with 11 bases in the middle. CDR3 length equals 15 residues. In germline, CDR1 is SGHTA, CDR2 FQGTGA. The CDR3 reads CASSLTSAGPGELFF. The DNA for the CDR3 is TGTGCCAGCAGCTTAACTTCGGCGGGACCCGGGGAGCTGTTTTTT.

The rearrangement joins TRBV30 to TRBJ2-5; D perhaps matches TRBD1 (5 bases). Trimming shortened V by 1 base and J by 4 bases, and 10 bases separated the two germline ends. This CDR3 is 13 amino acids long. Germline CDR1 GTSNPN, CDR2 SVGIG (reference sequence). The CDR3 loop is CAWSEARGETQYF. CDR3 bases: TGTGCCTGGAGTGAGGCTAGGGGAGAGACCCAGTACTTC.